These 19 T cell receptor beta chains originate from one sample sequenced in a study of blood T cells in healthy people across ages (dated by TCRdb to about 2015). Libraries were prepared through 5' RACE. The sample was run on an Illumina HiSeq 2500. A second PCR of about 7 to 12 cycles was run with a J-beta primer mix and a sample-barcoded 5' primer. TCRdb reanalyzed the raw reads on its own, using fastp at Q25 for trimming and MiXCR for clone calling, and kept in-frame beta chains. Every distinct CDR3 protein forms one entry, paired with its most common genes and DNA. The sample table shows about 1.5 million distinct CDR3 sequences, and around 42% are seen once. In total, the top ten clones hold 7.9% of the sample. Sample: blood. These receptors were collected from a woman under 30 in good health.

Ten or more counts support this clonotype. The chain uses TRBV20-1 and TRBJ2-3; D might be TRBD1 (5 bases). Germline CDR1 and CDR2: DFQATT and SNEGSKA (reference sequence). The ends were cut back, 6 bases at V and 0 bases at J, with 10 bases in the middle. The CDR3 extends over 13 amino acids. For the CDR3, the DNA is TGCAGTGCAGACAGACCTAGCACAGATACGCAGTATTTT. This sequence encodes CSADRPSTDTQYF.

The chain has TRBV30 and TRBJ2-3; 7 positions match TRBD2. The V gene end was trimmed by 3 bases and the J gene end by 5 bases; junction bases not matched to a gene: 5. The CDR3 covers 13 residues. Germline loops: CDR1 GTSNPN, CDR2 SVGIG (reference sequence). Here the CDR3 reads CAWRLGRIDTQYF. The CDR3, as DNA: TGTGCCTGGAGGCTCGGGAGGATAGATACGCAGTATTTT.

This clonotype was found many times. The J gene is TRBJ2-1, the V gene TRBV10-3; TRBD2 aligns across 8 bases. Losses at the gene ends were 10 bases for V and 4 bases for J; bases not matched to a gene: 6. CDR1 and CDR2 from the germline V gene are ENHRY and SYGVKD. The CDR3 is 13 amino acids. CDR3 DNA: TGTGCCAGCAGCGGGGGCCGATACAATGAGCAGTTCTTC. Translated, it gives CASSGGRYNEQFF.

This chain links TRBV5-1 with TRBJ1-2; no definite D call. V lost 4 bases to trimming and J lost 0 bases, with 10 bases between them. Germline lookup yields CDR1 SGHRS and CDR2 YFSETQ. This CDR3 comprises 14 residues. CDR3 protein: CASSPYRTNYGYTF. DNA for the CDR3: TGCGCCAGCAGCCCGTACCGGACTAACTATGGCTACACCTTC.

The chain recombines TRBV29-1 with TRBJ2-1, with D unclear. This CDR3 is 10 amino acids long. V dropped 1 base and J dropped 12 bases, with 7 bases sitting between them. Germline V gives CDR1 SQVTM, CDR2 ANQGSEA. CDR3 coding DNA: TGCAGCGTTGAAGTTCAACGGCAGTTCTTC. This encodes CSVEVQRQFF.

As for this clonotype: The germline gene is not matched at one end of the junction; a read error may be the cause. The chain couples TRBV24-1 to TRBJ2-1, with 9 positions matching TRBD1. Germline V gene sequence: CDR1 KGHDR, CDR2 SFDVKD. This CDR3 contains 17 residues. In DNA, the CDR3 is TGTGCCGCCAGCCCGACGGGACAGGGTTCGAGGGACGATGAGCAGTTCTTC. It yields the protein CAASPTGQGSRDDEQFF.

This chain joins TRBV20-1 and TRBJ1-2; possibly TRBD1 for D (5 bases). V was shortened by 3 bases and J by 6 bases, with 8 bases between the two germline ends. The CDR3 contains 11 residues. Germline CDR1 and CDR2: DFQATT and SNEGSKA (reference sequence). The CDR3 region has the DNA TGCAGTGCTAGCAGGGCCCATGGCTACACCTTC. This encodes CSASRAHGYTF.

This clonotype was recorded a few times. The chain joins TRBV20-1 to TRBJ1-1, with unresolved D. The CDR3 has 15 amino acids. Trimming removed 3 bases from V and 5 bases from J, with 19 bases in between. CDR1 is DFQATT and CDR2 is SNEGSKA in the germline V gene (reference sequence). CDR3 in amino acids: CSASDILDPRTEAFF. Written as DNA, the CDR3 is TGCAGTGCTAGTGATATTTTGGACCCAAGGACTGAAGCTTTCTTT.

The rearrangement joins TRBV10-2 to TRBJ2-7, with TRBD2 matching 13 bases. The CDR3 consists of 18 residues. J gave up 2 bases and V 6 bases, and 13 bases lay outside the gene matches. Germline assignment: CDR1 WSHSY and CDR2 SAAADI. CDR3: CASSLTSGGSGRAYEQYF. DNA for the CDR3: TGCGCCAGCAGCCTGACTAGCGGGGGGTCTGGGCGGGCCTACGAGCAGTACTTC.

This sequence joins TRBV20-1 and TRBJ2-7; 9 bases are shared with TRBD1. This CDR3 contains 13 residues. The junction had 3 bases not matched to a gene; V was cut back by 6 bases and J by 0 bases. CDR1 DFQATT and CDR2 SNEGSKA come from the germline V gene (reference sequence). CDR3 sequence (DNA): TGCAGTGCAGCGACAGGGGGCTCCTACGAGCAGTACTTC. Translated, it gives CSAATGGSYEQYF.

This chain joins TRBV12-3 or TRBV12-4 and TRBJ2-4; TRBD1 aligns across 12 bases. The CDR3 covers 15 residues. V was clipped by 8 bases and J by 8 bases; unmatched bases: 10. This CDR3 is CASLKGGQGAYIQYF. In DNA, the CDR3 is TGTGCCAGCCTAAAGGGGGGACAGGGGGCGTACATTCAGTACTTC.

This clonotype was counted once. Germline and junction disagree at one end, which may indicate a read error. V is TRBV5-1 and J is TRBJ2-7, with D perhaps TRBD2 (7 bases). The CDR3 spans 15 residues. Per the germline V gene, CDR1 is SGHRS and CDR2 is YFSETQ. The CDR3 region has the DNA TGCGTCAGCAGCCTGGGCGGCGGGGGCTACTACGAGCAGTACTTC. It codes for CVSSLGGGGYYEQYF.

This clonotype was counted only a few times. The V gene is TRBV20-1, the J gene TRBJ2-5, with D unclear. This CDR3 is 13 amino acids long. Germline values: CDR1 DFQATT, CDR2 SNEGSKA (reference sequence). Trimming removed 3 bases at V and 5 bases at J, with 13 bases between. The CDR3 region is CSASIILGETQYF. In DNA form, the CDR3 reads TGCAGTGCTAGTATCATTCTAGGGGAGACCCAGTACTTC.

V gene TRBV9 combines with J gene TRBJ2-3; maybe TRBD2 (5 bases). V lost 2 bases and J lost 3, with 13 bases in between. The CDR3 is made up of 15 amino acids. CDR1 is SGDLS, CDR2 YYNGEE, per germline. The CDR3 is CASSVSAGVTDTQYF. CDR3 bases: TGTGCCAGCAGCGTGTCTGCCGGGGTGACAGATACGCAGTATTTT. The full variable domain, in which reference TRBV9 and TRBJ2-3 provide the parts outside the CDR3, is DSGVTQTPKHLITATGQRVTLRCSPRSGDLSVYWYQQSLDQGLQFLIQYYNGEERAKGNILERFSAQQFPDLHSELNLSSLELGDSALYFCASSVSAGVTDTQYFGPGTRLTVL.

In this sample, this clonotype turned up a few times. The chain joins TRBV28 to TRBJ2-1, with 7 bases lining up with TRBD1. The CDR3 contains 13 residues. The V gene's germline CDR1 is MDHEN and CDR2 SYDVKM. J gave up 9 bases and V 4 bases, and 6 bases lay outside the gene matches. CDR3 sequence reads: CASSSRDRGEQFF. The CDR3 DNA reads as TGTGCCAGCAGTTCCCGGGACAGAGGTGAGCAGTTCTTC.

The chain joins TRBV11-2 to TRBJ1-6; D gene ambiguous. Deletions cut 2 bases from V and 0 bases from J, with 14 bases between. Germline CDR1 reads SGHAT; CDR2 reads FQNNGV. There are 18 residues in the CDR3. CDR3 sequence (DNA): TGTGCCAGCAGCTTATCTTACCAGGTCCTCTCCTATAATTCACCCCTCCACTTT. Translating gives CASSLSYQVLSYNSPLHF.

V gene TRBV4-1 combines with J gene TRBJ2-1; TRBD1 matches at 9 bases. The V segment lost 5 bases and the J segment 8 bases; nucleotides outside the gene matches: 13. The CDR3 spans 16 residues. CDR1 MGHRA and CDR2 YSYEKL come from the germline V gene. The CDR3: CASSTPRRTGDDEQFF. In DNA form, the CDR3 reads TGCGCCAGCAGCACCCCTAGGCGGACAGGGGACGATGAGCAGTTCTTC.

The chain carries TRBV29-1 and TRBJ1-4; D gene unclear. The germline V and J ends were trimmed by 7 bases and 6 bases, with 18 bases remaining between them. The germline gives CDR1 SQVTM, CDR2 ANQGSEA. The CDR3 has 14 residues. CDR3 DNA sequence: TGCAGCGCCTTTGACCCTCGATGGGATGAAAAACTGTTTTTT. It codes for CSAFDPRWDEKLFF.

This chain uses TRBV11-2 with TRBJ1-1; D unclear. The CDR3 has 12 amino acids. The V end lost 8 bases, the J end lost 4 bases, and 11 bases lay between the germline ends. Per the germline V gene, CDR1 is SGHAT and CDR2 is FQNNGV. The CDR3 coding sequence is TGTGCCAGCGGACGGTGGGGCACTGAAGCTTTCTTT. Amino acids: CASGRWGTEAFF.